Listed here are 12 T cell receptor beta chains from one sample, sequenced in a study of blood T cell repertoires in COVID-19. Produced via immunoSEQ multiplex PCR; TCRdb's table is partial and in-frame only. Of over 250,000 clones listed, more than 75% were seen once; the top ten hold approximately 2.5%. The source material was PBMCs or T cells enriched from blood (not recorded which). These receptors came from a man between 60 and 75 years old who had recovered from COVID-19.

CDR3 bases: TGTGCCATCGGGACAGGCCGAACGAAACTGTTTTTT. This gives the protein CAIGTGRTKLFF. The chain has TRBV19 and TRBJ1-4; 8 positions agree with TRBD1. CDR3 length: 12 residues. CDR1 and CDR2 from the germline V gene are LNHDA and SQIVND (reference sequence). V shed 10 bases, J shed 11 bases, and the junction held 9 bases outside the gene matches.

The chain couples TRBV18 to TRBJ1-2; D is perhaps TRBD1 (6 bases). This CDR3 is built from 14 residues. V dropped 5 bases and J dropped 7 bases, with 17 bases sitting between them. CDR1 KGHSH and CDR2 LQKENI come from the germline V gene. DNA of the CDR3: TGTGCCAGCTCAGATCAGGGGACAAAGGGTGGCTACACCTTC. Translation: CASSDQGTKGGYTF.

The chain uses TRBV9 and TRBJ1-6, with D tentatively TRBD1 (6 bases). Germline CDR1 and CDR2: SGDLS and YYNGEE. This CDR3 spans 13 amino acids. V lost 3 bases and J lost 11, with 12 bases in between. The CDR3 sequence is CASSAGEGAPLHF. CDR3 coding DNA: TGTGCCAGCAGCGCGGGGGAGGGGGCACCCCTCCACTTT.

A remark on this clone: Distinct nucleotide sequences in the sample also encode this CDR3. The J gene is TRBJ1-1, the V gene TRBV6-2 or TRBV6-3; D perhaps matches TRBD1 (5 bases). Germline V CDR1 and CDR2: MNHEY, SVGEGT. Trimming removed 2 bases from V and 4 bases from J, with 11 bases in between. This CDR3 contains 14 residues. As DNA, the CDR3 is TGTGCCAGCAGTTACAGGCAAGGGGTCACTGAAGCTTTCTTT. The encoded protein is CASSYRQGVTEAFF.

The chain joins TRBV29-1 to TRBJ1-2; TRBD1 matches at 7 bases. The CDR3 spans 13 residues. Germline-derived CDR1 and CDR2 are SQVTM and ANQGSEA. Unmatched junction bases numbered 14, after V lost 8 bases and J lost 8 bases. This CDR3 reads CSTRDSTWGGYTF. The DNA for the CDR3 is TGCAGCACCCGGGACAGCACGTGGGGGGGCTACACCTTC.

This clone came up a few times. The rearrangement uses TRBV6-5 and TRBJ2-1; D gene unclear. Germline lookup yields CDR1 MNHEY and CDR2 SVGAGI. The CDR3 totals 13 residues. V was cut by 2 bases and J by 5 bases, with 7 bases left in between. In DNA, the CDR3 is TGTGCCAGCAGTTACCCGCACAACAATGAGCAGTTCTTC. As protein: CASSYPHNNEQFF.

The chain is built from TRBV9 and TRBJ2-1; 11 bases are shared with TRBD2. In germline, CDR1 is SGDLS, CDR2 YYNGEE. V trimming: 3 bases; J trimming: 5 bases; junction bases outside the gene matches: 10. The length of the CDR3 is 17 residues. The CDR3 nucleotides are TGTGCCAGCAGCGCTAATTCCGGGACTAGCGGTAACAATGAGCAGTTCTTC. Translated, it gives CASSANSGTSGNNEQFF.

The rearrangement links TRBV7-8 to TRBJ1-1; no reliable D call. The germline gives CDR1 SGHVS, CDR2 FQNEAQ. Trimming pared 3 bases from V and 4 bases from J, leaving 9 bases between. This CDR3 comprises 13 residues. Written as DNA, the CDR3 is TGTGCCAGCAGCTTCGGGGAGGGCACTGAAGCTTTCTTT. It translates to CASSFGEGTEAFF.

This chain uses TRBV7-9 with TRBJ2-2; a possible D gene is TRBD1 (6 bases). The CDR3 spans 15 residues. Per germline, CDR1 SEHNR and CDR2 FQNEAQ (reference sequence). V lost 5 bases, J lost 7 bases, and 17 bases lay in between. The CDR3 DNA reads as TGTGCCAGCAGCCAACTAACAACAGGGATCGGGGAGCTGTTTTTT. Translating gives CASSQLTTGIGELFF.

CDR3 protein: CASSLAPGLAGGGTDTQYF. CDR3 DNA sequence: TGCGCCAGCAGCTTGGCACCGGGACTAGCGGGAGGGGGCACAGATACGCAGTATTTT. The V gene is TRBV5-1, the J gene TRBJ2-3, with 16 bases lining up with TRBD2. CDR1 and CDR2 from the germline V gene are SGHRS and YFSETQ. The trim removed 0 bases at V and 1 base at J, leaving 5 bases unmatched. The CDR3 length is 19 residues.

This chain links TRBV18 with TRBJ2-1, with TRBD2 matching over 11 bases. After removal of 0 bases from V and 11 bases from J, the junction contained 6 bases not matched to a gene. Germline loops: CDR1 KGHSH, CDR2 LQKENI. The CDR3 spans 15 residues. The CDR3 nucleotides are TGTGCCAGCTCACCACCGACTAGCGGGACGATTCAGCAGTTCTTC. It specifies CASSPPTSGTIQQFF.

As for this clone: The same CDR3 arises from other DNA sequences in this sample as well. V gene TRBV12-3 or TRBV12-4 combines with J gene TRBJ1-2, with D possibly TRBD1 on 5 matching bases. The V and J ends lost 1 base and 4 bases respectively, with 7 bases between them. The CDR3 sequence is 13 residues long. CDR3: CASSLGGGYGYTF. CDR3 nucleotide sequence: TGTGCCAGCAGTTTAGGGGGCGGCTATGGCTACACCTTC.